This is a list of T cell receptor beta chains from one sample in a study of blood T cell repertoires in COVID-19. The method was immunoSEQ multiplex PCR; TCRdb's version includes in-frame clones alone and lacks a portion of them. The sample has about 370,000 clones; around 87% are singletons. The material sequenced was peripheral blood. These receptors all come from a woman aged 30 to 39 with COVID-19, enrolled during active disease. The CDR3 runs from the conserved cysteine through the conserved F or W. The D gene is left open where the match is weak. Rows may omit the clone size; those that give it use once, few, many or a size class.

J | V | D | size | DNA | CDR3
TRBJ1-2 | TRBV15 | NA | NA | TGTGCCACCAGCAGAGATGATAGGCAGGGGAGGGACTATGGCTACACCTTC | CATSRDDRQGRDYGYTF
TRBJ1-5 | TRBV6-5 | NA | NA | TGTGCCAGCAGTTACAGGGGGTCCGGGCAGCCCCAGCATTTT | CASSYRGSGQPQHF
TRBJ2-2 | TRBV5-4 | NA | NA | TGTGCCAGCAGCCCGGGGGTCCGCGGGGAGCTGTTTTTT | CASSPGVRGELFF
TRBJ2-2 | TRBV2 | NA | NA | TGTGCCAGCAGTGAAGCGCTGGTGTGGGCCGACACCGGGGAGCTGTTTTTT | CASSEALVWADTGELFF
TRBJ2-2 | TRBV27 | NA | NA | TGTGCCAGCAACCGAATACGGGACTCATTAACCGGGGAGCTGTTTTTT | CASNRIRDSLTGELFF
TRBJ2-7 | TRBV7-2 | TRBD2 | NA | TGTGCCAGCAGCTTGGCGGGAGGGCCCTACGAGCAGTACTTC | CASSLAGGPYEQYF
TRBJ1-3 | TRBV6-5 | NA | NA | TGTGCCAGTCACAGGGATTCTGGAAACACCATATATTTT | CASHRDSGNTIYF
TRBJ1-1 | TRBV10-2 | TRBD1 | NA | TGCGCCAGCAGTGAGTCGAGGGGGCGGGTGGGTGCTGAAGCTTTCTTT | CASSESRGRVGAEAFF
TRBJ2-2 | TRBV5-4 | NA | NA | TGTGCCAGCAGCTTGCGACAGGTTAACACCGGGGAGCTGTTTTTT | CASSLRQVNTGELFF
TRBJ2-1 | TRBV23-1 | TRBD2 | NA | TGCGCCAGCAGTCAAGTACTAGCGGGAGAATGGTACAATGAGCAGTTCTTC | CASSQVLAGEWYNEQFF
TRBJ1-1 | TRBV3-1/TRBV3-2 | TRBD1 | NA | TGTGCCAGCAGCCTCGCTACAGGGGTCACTGAAGCTTTCTTT | CASSLATGVTEAFF
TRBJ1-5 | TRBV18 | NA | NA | TGTGCCAGCTCACTGAGCCCCCAGGTGGATTCTCCCCAGCATTTT | CASSLSPQVDSPQHF
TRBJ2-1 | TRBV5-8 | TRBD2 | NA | TGTGCCAGCAGTTACCACTTAGCGGGAGGGACGTACAATGAGCAGTTCTTC | CASSYHLAGGTYNEQFF
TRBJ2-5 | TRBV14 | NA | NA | TGTGCCAGCAGCCAAGGGCTGGGGCATTACCAAGAGACCCAGTACTTC | CASSQGLGHYQETQYF
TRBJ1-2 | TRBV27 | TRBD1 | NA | TGTGCCAGCAGTCTTTCCGGGACAGGACTTTACTATGGCTACACCTTC | CASSLSGTGLYYGYTF
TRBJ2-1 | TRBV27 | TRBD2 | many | TGTGCCAGCAGTTTAAGGCCTAGCGGCAATTACAATGAGCAGTTCTTC | CASSLRPSGNYNEQFF
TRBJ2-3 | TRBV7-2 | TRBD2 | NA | TGTGCCAGCAGCCGGGACATAGCGGGAGGCCGCACAGATACGCAGTATTTT | CASSRDIAGGRTDTQYF
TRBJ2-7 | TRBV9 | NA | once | TGTGCCAGCAGCGTAGAGGTCGGAGGCTACGAGCAGTACTTC | CASSVEVGGYEQYF
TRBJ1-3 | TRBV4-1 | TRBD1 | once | TGCGCCAGCAGCCAGCTGGGACAGTTCTCTGGAAACACCATATATTTT | CASSQLGQFSGNTIYF
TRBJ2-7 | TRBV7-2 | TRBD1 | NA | TGTGCCAGCAGCTCAAGACAGGGTCACGAGCAGTACTTC | CASSSRQGHEQYF
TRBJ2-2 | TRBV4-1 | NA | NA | TGCGCCAGCAGCCAAGACAGCCAGGTTTACACCGGGGAGCTGTTTTTT | CASSQDSQVYTGELFF
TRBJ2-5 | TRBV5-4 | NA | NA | TGTGCCAGCAGCTTGGATAGCGTTTCATCTCAGTACTTC | CASSLDSVSSQYF
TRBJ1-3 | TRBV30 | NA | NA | TGTGCCTGGATCCCTGACAAGGACTCTGGAAACACCATATATTTT | CAWIPDKDSGNTIYF
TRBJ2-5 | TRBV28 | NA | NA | TGTGCCAGCAGTTCCCGATCCGGGGAGACCCAGTACTTC | CASSSRSGETQYF
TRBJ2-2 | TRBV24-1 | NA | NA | TGTGCCACCAGTGAATCTTCAGGGGTCACCGGGGAGCTGTTTTTT | CATSESSGVTGELFF